The rows below give T cell receptor beta chains drawn from one sample of a study of T cell responses to AZD1222 COVID-19 vaccine. The repertoire was sequenced with immunoSEQ multiplex PCR; TCRdb's copy has only in-frame clones and lacks some. The table records tens of thousands of clones, roughly 90% of them present only once. The sequenced sample was peripheral blood, obtained 28 days after the second AZD1222 dose. Every receptor here comes from an adult who received the AZD1222 COVID-19 vaccine. The CDR3 runs from the conserved cysteine through the conserved F or W. Fields, in order: clone size, CDR3 length, J gene, D gene, V gene, CDR3 DNA, CDR3 protein. The D gene is left open where the match is weak. Where a row states a size, it is once, few, many or the class of an expanded clone; other rows omit it.

few,13,TRBJ1-5,-,TRBV7-9,TGTGCCAGCAGCTTAACTGCCGGGTCCCCCCAGCATTTT,CASSLTAGSPQHF
-,15,TRBJ2-5,-,TRBV7-8,TGTGCCAGCAGCTTACGAGGACAGCTATGGGAGACCCAGTACTTC,CASSLRGQLWETQYF
-,12,TRBJ1-1,-,TRBV6-5,TGTGCCAGCAGAGATGGGGGGCCCTGGGCTTTCTTT,CASRDGGPWAFF
-,14,TRBJ2-7,-,TRBV18,TGTGCCAGCTCACCCAAGGGACTGTCCTACGAGCAGTACTTC,CASSPKGLSYEQYF
-,14,TRBJ2-5,TRBD1,TRBV18,TGTGCCAGCTCCGACAGGGGCCACCAAGAGACCCAGTACTTC,CASSDRGHQETQYF
-,13,TRBJ1-1,-,TRBV19,TGTGCCACCCGGGGGACGGCGAACACTGAAGCTTTCTTT,CATRGTANTEAFF
-,15,TRBJ2-7,-,TRBV21-1,TGTGCCAGCCCCCCCGAAGCAGGGTCGGCCTACGAGCAGTACTTC,CASPPEAGSAYEQYF
-,14,TRBJ1-1,-,TRBV3-1/TRBV3-2,TGTGCCAGCAGCCAAGCCCACAGGGAAACTGAAGCTTTCTTT,CASSQAHRETEAFF
-,14,TRBJ2-1,TRBD2,TRBV5-1,TGCGCCAGCAAGGGAGGGAGTGGTACACAAGAGCAGTTCTTC,CASKGGSGTQEQFF
once,14,TRBJ1-3,TRBD1,TRBV10-2,TGCGCCAGCGGGGACAGGGGAGGTGGAAACACCATATATTTT,CASGDRGGGNTIYF
-,15,TRBJ1-4,-,TRBV5-1,TGCGCCAGCAGAACATACGGAGCAACTAATGAAAAACTGTTTTTT,CASRTYGATNEKLFF
-,15,TRBJ2-5,-,TRBV9,TGTGCCAGCAGCGTAGAAGGGACTGGGAGGGAGACCCAGTACTTC,CASSVEGTGRETQYF
-,17,TRBJ2-3,TRBD1,TRBV10-3,TGTGCCATCAGTGCCGGCGGACAGGGGCCTAGCACAGATACGCAGTATTTT,CAISAGGQGPSTDTQYF
-,15,TRBJ1-2,-,TRBV7-2,TGTGCCAGCAGCTTAGACGGATCCTTCGCCTATGGCTACACCTTC,CASSLDGSFAYGYTF
-,15,TRBJ1-4,TRBD1,TRBV27,TGTGCCAGCAGTTTAAGCCAGGGGGTCAATGAAAAACTGTTTTTT,CASSLSQGVNEKLFF
-,14,TRBJ2-7,TRBD2,TRBV5-6,TGTGCCAGCAGCTTGACTAGCGGGAATTACGAGCAGTACTTC,CASSLTSGNYEQYF
-,13,TRBJ2-2,-,TRBV29-1,TGCAGCGTTGTCTCTGGGGCGGCCGGGGAGCTGTTTTTT,CSVVSGAAGELFF
-,15,TRBJ1-5,-,TRBV11-2,TGTGCCAGCAGCTTAGACAGGGACGTAAATCAGCCCCAGCATTTT,CASSLDRDVNQPQHF
-,14,TRBJ1-3,-,TRBV30,TGTGCCTGGATTGGGGGAGAGTATGGAAACACCATATATTTT,CAWIGGEYGNTIYF
-,16,TRBJ2-3,TRBD2,TRBV9,TGTGCCAGCAGCGTGCTAGCGGGAGGAAACACAGATACGCAGTATTTT,CASSVLAGGNTDTQYF
-,14,TRBJ2-2,-,TRBV6-1,TGTGCCAGCAGTGAAAGTGCAGGGACCGGGGAGCTGTTTTTT,CASSESAGTGELFF
-,13,TRBJ2-6,-,TRBV9,TGTGCCAGCAGACCCTCTGGGGCCAACGTCCTGACTTTC,CASRPSGANVLTF
-,15,TRBJ1-2,TRBD1,TRBV28,TGTGCCAGCAGTTCCGGGGACAGGGGGCCAGGAGGCTACACCTTC,CASSSGDRGPGGYTF
-,15,TRBJ2-3,-,TRBV11-2,TGTGCCAGCAGCTTAGACCTGGGATGGACAGATACGCAGTATTTT,CASSLDLGWTDTQYF
-,15,TRBJ1-5,-,TRBV6-5,TGTGCCAGCAGCTCTAGACTCTCGTCCAATCAGCCCCAGCATTTT,CASSSRLSSNQPQHF
-,15,TRBJ2-5,-,TRBV28,TGTGCCAGCAGTACGACAGGCCCAGGGCGGGAGACCCAGTACTTC,CASSTTGPGRETQYF
-,17,TRBJ2-1,TRBD2,TRBV7-9,TGTGCCAGCAGCTTAGGTGGACTAGCGGGAGGGATTAATGAGCAGTTCTTC,CASSLGGLAGGINEQFF